This T cell receptor beta chain appears in the sequencing data of a study of preoperative IRX-2 immunotherapy in early breast cancer. Profiled with immunoSEQ multiplex PCR; TCRdb holds only in-frame clones, not every one. Of 10,000 to 15,000 clones listed, approximately 90% are singletons. The sample's treatment: preoperative locoregional IRX-2 cytokine immunotherapy. The CDR3 is 16 amino acids. The J segment lost 3 bases and the V segment lost 2 bases, leaving 7 bases of the junction unmatched. The germline V gene has CDR1 SEHNR and CDR2 FQNEAQ (reference sequence). The chain combines TRBV7-9 with TRBJ2-5; 9 bases agree with TRBD2. Sample collection occurred from a patient treated with IRX-2 immunotherapy. The TCR sequence derives from a human donor with breast cancer. The CDR3 protein is CASSLLGLAAKETQYF. For the CDR3, the DNA is TGTGCCAGCAGCTTACTGGGACTAGCAGCGAAAGAGACCCAGTACTTC.